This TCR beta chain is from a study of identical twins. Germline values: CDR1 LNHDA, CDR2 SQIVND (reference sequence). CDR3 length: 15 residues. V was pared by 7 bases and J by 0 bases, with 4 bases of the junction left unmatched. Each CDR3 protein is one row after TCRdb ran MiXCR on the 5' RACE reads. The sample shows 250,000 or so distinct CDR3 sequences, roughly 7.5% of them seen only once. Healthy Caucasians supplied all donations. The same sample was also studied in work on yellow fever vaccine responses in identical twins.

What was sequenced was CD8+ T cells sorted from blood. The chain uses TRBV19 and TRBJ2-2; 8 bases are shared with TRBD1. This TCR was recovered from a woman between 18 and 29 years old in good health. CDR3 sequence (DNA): TGTGCCAGTACTCCGACAGGGGCGAACACCGGGGAGCTGTTTTTT. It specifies CASTPTGANTGELFF.